These 24 T cell receptor beta chains were all obtained from the same sample, sequenced in a study of T cell changes during pregnancy in multiple sclerosis. Clones were read by immunoSEQ multiplex PCR, and TCRdb kept only the in-frame ones, dropping some. The table shows tens of thousands of clones, with 75% to 95% occurring only once. Sequenced material: CD8+ T cells from peripheral blood mononuclear cells, taken before pregnancy. These receptors were obtained from a female donor with multiple sclerosis, enrolled in a pregnancy study.

This clone occurred a few times. The chain recombines TRBV5-1 with TRBJ2-7, with D perhaps matching TRBD1 (6 bases). Germline V gene data show CDR1 as SGHRS and CDR2 as YFSETQ. The V end lost 1 base, the J end lost 1 base, and 6 bases lay between the germline ends. The CDR3 is 13 amino acids. CDR3 sequence reads: CASSLRGSYEQYF. As DNA, the CDR3 is TGCGCCAGCAGCTTGAGGGGGTCCTACGAGCAGTACTTC.

The genes are TRBV5-5 and TRBJ1-5; D is ambiguous. The germline V and J ends were trimmed by 0 bases and 1 base, with 8 bases remaining between them. CDR1 SGHKS and CDR2 YYEKEE come from the germline V gene (reference sequence). CDR3 length equals 15 residues. CDR3 sequence reads: CASSLVAESNQPQHF. CDR3 nucleotide sequence: TGTGCCAGCAGCTTGGTAGCGGAGAGCAATCAGCCCCAGCATTTT.

This clone was counted between two and nine times. The genes are TRBV4-1 and TRBJ1-5, with D possibly matching TRBD1 (5 bases). Per the germline V gene, CDR1 is MGHRA and CDR2 is YSYEKL. The CDR3 runs to 14 residues. Trimming cost V 0 bases and J 6 bases, with 9 bases left between them. The CDR3 DNA sequence: TGCGCCAGCAGCCAAGACAGGGCCTCTCAGCCCCAGCATTTT. It specifies CASSQDRASQPQHF.

The CDR3 spells CASSFGKNYEQYF. In DNA form, the CDR3 reads TGTGCCAGCAGCTTCGGTAAGAACTACGAGCAGTACTTC. The chain is built from TRBV11-3 and TRBJ2-7; D not resolved. Trimming pared 3 bases from V and 3 bases from J, leaving 9 bases between. The CDR3 has 13 residues. Germline V lookup: CDR1 SGHNT, CDR2 YENEEA. Full variable domain (remainder filled in from reference TRBV11-3 and TRBJ2-7): EAGVVQSPRYKIIEKKQPVAFWCNPISGHNTLYWYLQNLGQGPELLIRYENEEAVDDSQLPKDRFSAERLKGVDSTLKIQPAELGDSAVYLCASSFGKNYEQYFGPGTRLTVT.

This rearrangement joins TRBV9 to TRBJ1-1, with 7 positions matching TRBD1. V gave up 0 bases and J gave up 4 bases; unmatched junction bases: 3. CDR3 length: 14 amino acids. Per germline, CDR1 SGDLS and CDR2 YYNGEE. CDR3 loop: CASSVEQGSTEAFF. In DNA form, the CDR3 reads TGTGCCAGCAGCGTAGAACAGGGGTCCACTGAAGCTTTCTTT. The whole variable domain, filled in from reference TRBV9 and TRBJ1-1, reads DSGVTQTPKHLITATGQRVTLRCSPRSGDLSVYWYQQSLDQGLQFLIQYYNGEERAKGNILERFSAQQFPDLHSELNLSSLELGDSALYFCASSVEQGSTEAFFGQGTRLTVV.

The rearrangement joins TRBV19 to TRBJ1-2; D is unclear. Germline V gene sequence: CDR1 LNHDA, CDR2 SQIVND (reference sequence). Trimming shortened V by 7 bases and J by 3 bases, and 12 bases separated the two germline ends. The CDR3 totals 13 residues. The CDR3 sequence is CASNQPRDYGYTF. The DNA of the CDR3 is TGTGCCAGTAACCAGCCACGGGACTATGGCTACACCTTC.

J is TRBJ1-5 and V is TRBV5-1; D is possibly TRBD1 (6 bases). Trimming removed 2 bases at V and 3 bases at J, with 12 bases between. Germline values: CDR1 SGHRS, CDR2 YFSETQ. The CDR3 runs 15 residues. CDR3 amino acids: CASSFTGTSNQPQHF. The DNA for the CDR3 is TGCGCCAGCAGCTTCACAGGGACCTCCAATCAGCCCCAGCATTTT.

This chain's CDR3 is CASSGAGSYNEQFF. The CDR3 bases are TGTGCCAGCAGTGGGGCCGGCTCCTACAATGAGCAGTTCTTC. The V call is TRBV6-1, the J call TRBJ2-1, with no clear D. Germline V CDR1 and CDR2: MNHNS, SASEGT. V lost 4 bases to trimming and J lost 0 bases, with 7 bases between them. This CDR3 comprises 14 residues.

As concerns this clone: The sample has other DNA sequences that encode this CDR3 too. V usage is TRBV5-4 and J usage is TRBJ1-1, with TRBD1 matching 8 bases. This CDR3 is built from 14 residues. The V and J ends lost 4 bases and 3 bases, in that order; junction bases with no gene match: 5. CDR1 is SGHNT, CDR2 YYREEE, per germline (reference sequence). CDR3 sequence (DNA): TGTGCCAGCAGCCATGACAGGGGCGACACTGAAGCTTTCTTT. This encodes CASSHDRGDTEAFF.

The chain has TRBV7-8 and TRBJ2-7, with a possible D match to TRBD1 (6 bases). Trimming shortened V by 2 bases and J by 3 bases, and 14 bases separated the two germline ends. The CDR3 has 15 residues. CDR1 and CDR2 from the germline V gene are SGHVS and FQNEAQ. The CDR3 DNA sequence: TGTGCCAGCAGCTTACCCAGACAGGCTATCTACGAGCAGTACTTC. Protein sequence: CASSLPRQAIYEQYF.

The rearrangement uses TRBV9 and TRBJ1-1; possible D gene TRBD1, 6 bases. Germline V gene data show CDR1 as SGDLS and CDR2 as YYNGEE. The CDR3 has 12 amino acids. Trimming left V 0 bases short and J 7 bases short, with 7 bases between. The CDR3 here is CASSVEGGEAFF. In DNA, the CDR3 is TGTGCCAGCAGCGTAGAAGGGGGTGAAGCTTTCTTT.

The chain has TRBV27 and TRBJ2-6, with D perhaps TRBD1 (6 bases). The germline gives CDR1 MNHEY, CDR2 SMNVEV (reference sequence). V was shortened by 6 bases and J by 2 bases, with 14 bases between the two germline ends. CDR3 size: 16 residues. The CDR3 sequence is CASSHAQGPGANVLTF. The CDR3, as DNA: TGTGCCAGCAGCCATGCCCAGGGGCCTGGGGCCAACGTCCTGACTTTC.

The gene calls are TRBV7-9 and TRBJ1-1; D is possibly TRBD1 (5 bases). The germline CDR1 and CDR2 sequences are SEHNR and FQNEAQ (reference sequence). The CDR3 loop spans 15 amino acids. Trimming removed 5 bases from V and 2 bases from J, with 15 bases in between. This CDR3 reads CASSTKTDLNTEAFF. Here the CDR3 DNA reads TGTGCCAGCAGCACAAAGACAGATTTAAACACTGAAGCTTTCTTT.

The chain is built from TRBV13 and TRBJ2-7, with a possible D match to TRBD1 (6 bases). Trimming took off 4 bases at V and 3 bases at J, with 13 bases between the two ends. The germline V gene encodes CDR1 PRHDT and CDR2 FYEKMQ (reference sequence). The CDR3 runs to 14 residues. CDR3 sequence: CASSSGGQYYEQYF. In DNA, the CDR3 is TGTGCCAGCAGCTCCGGCGGACAGTACTACGAGCAGTACTTC.

This sequence joins TRBV27 and TRBJ2-1; TRBD2 matches at 11 bases. Trimming cost V 6 bases and J 7 bases; bases outside gene matches: 5. The CDR3 has 14 residues. The V gene's germline CDR1 is MNHEY and CDR2 SMNVEV (reference sequence). CDR3 protein: CASRTLAGANEQFF. The CDR3 DNA is TGTGCCAGCAGGACACTAGCGGGGGCGAATGAGCAGTTCTTC.

This rearrangement joins TRBV10-1 to TRBJ2-2, with 10 positions matching TRBD1. This CDR3 has 16 residues. Losses at the gene ends were 3 bases for V and 4 bases for J; bases not matched to a gene: 5. CDR1 WNHNN and CDR2 SYGVQD come from the germline V gene (reference sequence). CDR3: CASSEETGGTTGELFF. CDR3 nucleotides: TGCGCCAGCAGTGAAGAGACAGGGGGCACCACCGGGGAGCTGTTTTTT.

The V call is TRBV6-1, the J call TRBJ1-2, with D hard to call. The CDR3 covers 12 residues. Germline values: CDR1 MNHNS, CDR2 SASEGT. Trimming shortened V by 11 bases and J by 8 bases, and 18 bases separated the two germline ends. CDR3 bases: TGTGCCTGCGAGGGCCGAGGAAGGGGCTACACCTTC. It specifies CACEGRGRGYTF.

J is TRBJ2-1 and V is TRBV19; D is unclear. V was pared by 4 bases and J by 7 bases, with 14 bases between. From germline, CDR1 is LNHDA and CDR2 SQIVND (reference sequence). This CDR3 has 14 residues. CDR3 DNA: TGTGCCAGTAGTAACTACGACGCTCTTAATGAGCAGTTCTTC. Its protein is CASSNYDALNEQFF.

This sequence joins TRBV11-2 and TRBJ2-5; 12 bases match TRBD2. CDR1 is SGHAT and CDR2 is FQNNGV in the germline V gene. The CDR3 loop spans 16 amino acids. V lost 2 bases to trimming and J lost 5 bases; unmatched junction nucleotides: 6. Here the CDR3 reads CASSLPSGGASETQYF. In DNA, the CDR3 is TGTGCCAGCAGCTTACCTAGCGGGGGGGCCAGTGAGACCCAGTACTTC.

CDR3 sequence (DNA): TGTGCCAGCAGCGAGGGACAGGGGGTTGAGGCTGAAGCTTTCTTT. This sequence encodes CASSEGQGVEAEAFF. This rearrangement joins TRBV5-5 to TRBJ1-1; 11 positions match TRBD1. This CDR3 comprises 15 residues. Losses at the gene ends were 4 bases for V and 6 bases for J; bases not matched to a gene: 8. Germline values: CDR1 SGHKS, CDR2 YYEKEE (reference sequence).

The chain couples TRBV20-1 to TRBJ2-5, with D unresolved. V gave up 6 bases and J gave up 1 base, with 6 bases separating them. This CDR3 has 11 amino acids. Germline CDR1 reads DFQATT; CDR2 reads SNEGSKA (reference sequence). CDR3 sequence: CSAPSQETQYF. Here the CDR3 DNA reads TGCAGTGCACCTAGCCAAGAGACCCAGTACTTC.

The chain uses TRBV6-1 and TRBJ2-1, with 8 bases that match TRBD2. V shed 0 bases, J shed 7 bases, and the junction held 5 bases outside the gene matches. Germline V CDR1 and CDR2: MNHNS, SASEGT. The CDR3 length is 15 residues. CDR3 residues: CASSEARGGKNEQFF. CDR3 sequence (DNA): TGTGCCAGCAGTGAAGCACGGGGGGGCAAGAATGAGCAGTTCTTC.

J is TRBJ2-7 and V is TRBV6-6; 10 bases fit TRBD2. Germline values: CDR1 MNHNY, CDR2 SVGAGI (reference sequence). The CDR3 sequence is 14 residues long. J lost 2 bases, V lost 5 bases, and 3 bases had no gene match. CDR3 in amino acids: CASSLAGETYEQYF. The CDR3 DNA sequence: TGTGCCAGCAGTCTAGCGGGGGAGACCTACGAGCAGTACTTC.

This sequence joins TRBV11-2 and TRBJ2-1, with unresolved D. CDR1 SGHAT and CDR2 FQNNGV come from the germline V gene. The CDR3 runs 12 residues. V lost 0 bases, J lost 8 bases, and 5 bases lay in between. The chain's CDR3 is CASSLEFDEQFF. CDR3 nucleotide sequence: TGTGCCAGCAGCTTAGAATTCGATGAGCAGTTCTTC. The entire variable domain, with the rest obtained from reference TRBV11-2 and TRBJ2-1, is as follows: EAGVAQSPRYKIIEKRQSVAFWCNPISGHATLYWYQQILGQGPKLLIQFQNNGVVDDSQLPKDRFSAERLKGVDSTLKIQPAKLEDSAVYLCASSLEFDEQFFGPGTRLTVL.